These 23 T cell receptor beta chains were all obtained from the same sample, sequenced in a study of T cell responses to AZD1222 COVID-19 vaccine. The assay was immunoSEQ multiplex PCR, and TCRdb's table has in-frame clones only and misses some. Among 120,000 to 150,000 clones listed, roughly nine tenths were seen once. This specimen consisted of peripheral blood, obtained 28 days after the second AZD1222 dose. These receptors originate from an adult who received the AZD1222 COVID-19 vaccine.

V is TRBV5-4 and J is TRBJ1-1; D gene ambiguous. V lost 4 bases and J lost 2, with 9 bases in between. CDR3 length: 13 residues. Germline V gives CDR1 SGHNT, CDR2 YYREEE (reference sequence). Here the CDR3 reads CASSQGKNTEAFF. In DNA form, the CDR3 reads TGTGCCAGCAGCCAAGGAAAAAACACTGAAGCTTTCTTT.

This clone was observed a single time. The same CDR3 is also encoded by other DNA sequences in this sample. V is TRBV7-2 and J is TRBJ2-7; TRBD2 might be the D (5 bases). Looked up from germline, CDR1 is SGHTA and CDR2 is FQGNSA. The CDR3 is 14 amino acids. Trimming cost V 2 bases and J 0 bases, with 8 bases left between them. CDR3 sequence reads: CASSLYRDSYEQYF. The CDR3 nucleotides read TGTGCCAGCAGCTTATACCGGGACTCCTACGAGCAGTACTTC.

The genes are TRBV18 and TRBJ2-5; no firm D call. The CDR3 totals 15 residues. Per germline, CDR1 KGHSH and CDR2 LQKENI. V lost 0 bases and J 1 base, leaving 9 bases between the germline ends. CDR3 in amino acids: CASSPPGGLQETQYF. CDR3 coding DNA: TGTGCCAGCTCACCACCGGGTGGCCTCCAAGAGACCCAGTACTTC.

This clone was counted a single time. This chain joins TRBV5-6 and TRBJ1-2; D gene uncertain. Trimming took off 5 bases at V and 4 bases at J, with 21 bases between the two ends. The V gene's germline CDR1 is SGHDT and CDR2 YYEEEE. The CDR3 is made up of 16 amino acids. CDR3 loop: CASRPEPGNGLYGYTF. CDR3 in DNA: TGTGCCAGCAGGCCCGAGCCGGGGAATGGACTCTATGGCTACACCTTC.

This chain links TRBV20-1 with TRBJ2-1, with TRBD2 matching 10 bases. This CDR3 is built from 14 residues. Germline CDR1 is DFQATT and CDR2 is SNEGSKA (reference sequence). The ends lost 3 bases at V and 8 bases at J; junction bases unmatched: 7. The DNA of the CDR3 is TGCAGTGCTAGTCGGCCTAGCGGGAGCTATGAGCAGTTCTTC. Its translation is CSASRPSGSYEQFF.

The rearrangement uses TRBV11-1 and TRBJ1-6; TRBD1 might be the D (6 bases). The germline CDR1 and CDR2 sequences are SGHAT and FQDESV (reference sequence). The CDR3 sequence is 15 residues long. The V end was cut by 8 bases, the J end by 7 bases, with 18 bases between. The CDR3 sequence is CASGAPGQENSPLHF. The CDR3 bases are TGTGCCAGCGGCGCTCCGGGACAAGAAAATTCACCCCTCCACTTT.

This chain uses TRBV5-1 with TRBJ2-7, with no clear D. CDR1 is SGHRS, CDR2 YFSETQ, per germline. V gave up 4 bases and J gave up 3 bases, with 23 bases separating them. This CDR3 is 17 amino acids long. The CDR3 here is CASSASAFGNYHYEQYF. CDR3 in DNA: TGCGCCAGCAGCGCCAGCGCCTTTGGGAACTACCACTACGAGCAGTACTTC.

The rearrangement uses TRBV25-1 and TRBJ1-5, with D maybe TRBD1 (6 bases). The CDR3 totals 16 residues. Trimming took 1 base from V and 4 from J, leaving 14 bases between them. Germline CDR1 and CDR2: MGHDK and SYGVNS. Here the CDR3 reads CASSESARGRNQPQHF. CDR3 sequence (DNA): TGTGCCAGCAGTGAATCGGCCAGGGGAAGGAATCAGCCCCAGCATTTT.

The CDR3 is CASSPGNSGNTIYF. In DNA form, the CDR3 reads TGTGCCAGCTCACCAGGGAACTCTGGAAACACCATATATTTT. The V gene is TRBV18, the J gene TRBJ1-3; no firm D call. V lost 2 bases to trimming and J lost 0 bases, with 5 bases between them. CDR3 length equals 14 residues. The germline V gene encodes CDR1 KGHSH and CDR2 LQKENI.

The CDR3 coding sequence is TGTGCCAGCAGCGTCCAACTTGGCACTGAAGCTTTCTTT. Its protein is CASSVQLGTEAFF. V usage is TRBV7-3 and J usage is TRBJ1-1; no firm D call. CDR3 length equals 13 residues. Germline assignment: CDR1 SGHTA and CDR2 FQGTGA. The germline V and J ends were trimmed by 5 bases and 4 bases, with 11 bases remaining between them. Full variable domain (missing parts from reference TRBV7-3 and TRBJ1-1): GAGVSQTPSNKVTEKGKYVELRCDPISGHTALYWYRQSLGQGPEFLIYFQGTGAADDSGLPNDRFFAVRPEGSVSTLKIQRTERGDSAVYLCASSVQLGTEAFFGQGTRLTVV.

The rearrangement uses TRBV7-2 and TRBJ1-2; TRBD1 agrees at 7 bases. V shed 7 bases and J 8 bases; nucleotides not matched to a gene: 13. The CDR3 contains 14 residues. In germline, CDR1 is SGHTA, CDR2 FQGNSA. CDR3 residues: CASTQGQNLGGYTF. The DNA for the CDR3 is TGTGCCAGCACCCAGGGACAGAACCTTGGGGGCTACACCTTC. Together with reference TRBV7-2 and TRBJ1-2, the CDR3 gives the full variable domain: GAGVSQSPSNKVTEKGKDVELRCDPISGHTALYWYRQSLGQGLEFLIYFQGNSAPDKSGLPSDRFSAERTGGSVSTLTIQRTQQEDSAVYLCASTQGQNLGGYTFGSGTRLTVV.

The rearrangement uses TRBV9 and TRBJ2-5; the match to TRBD2 covers 14 bases. V was pared by 2 bases and J by 7 bases, with 1 base of the junction left unmatched. The CDR3 has 14 amino acids. Germline V gives CDR1 SGDLS, CDR2 YYNGEE. CDR3: CASSVGTSGGTQYF. CDR3 sequence (DNA): TGTGCCAGCAGCGTTGGGACTAGCGGGGGGACCCAGTACTTC.

This sequence joins TRBV3-1 (or the pseudogene TRBV3-2) and TRBJ2-7, with D unresolved. The CDR3 is 16 amino acids. Germline V gene data show CDR1 as LGHDT and CDR2 as YNNKEL (reference sequence). Trimming pared 2 bases from V and 0 bases from J, leaving 14 bases between. The CDR3 loop is CASSQSLETSSYEQYF. CDR3 nucleotides: TGTGCCAGCAGCCAAAGTCTAGAAACGAGCTCCTACGAGCAGTACTTC.

The chain employs TRBV11-3 and TRBJ2-2; D may be TRBD1 (8 bases). The ends were cut back, 4 bases at V and 5 bases at J, with 14 bases in the middle. The CDR3 runs 15 residues. Germline V gene data show CDR1 as SGHNT and CDR2 as YENEEA. CDR3 DNA sequence: TGTGCCAGCAGCTCCAACAGGGGGGGAACCGGGGAGCTGTTTTTT. This gives the protein CASSSNRGGTGELFF.

The chain is built from TRBV30 and TRBJ1-2; D might be TRBD1 (5 bases). V gave up 7 bases and J gave up 2 bases, with 14 bases separating them. There are 13 residues in the CDR3. Germline assignment: CDR1 GTSNPN and CDR2 SVGIG (reference sequence). The CDR3 nucleotides are TGTGCCTTCATCCCCCAGGGAAACTATGGCTACACCTTC. This gives the protein CAFIPQGNYGYTF. Full variable domain (outside the CDR3, taken from reference TRBV30 and TRBJ1-2): SQTIHQWPATLVQPVGSPLSLECTVEGTSNPNLYWYRQAAGRGLQLLFYSVGIGQISSEVPQNLSASRPQDRQFILSSKKLLLSDSGFYLCAFIPQGNYGYTFGSGTRLTVV.

V is TRBV18 and J is TRBJ1-2; the D is unclear. The length of the CDR3 is 14 residues. Germline V gene sequence: CDR1 KGHSH, CDR2 LQKENI. V was clipped by 6 bases and J by 7 bases, with 18 bases between them. Here the CDR3 DNA reads TGTGCCAGCTCTCTACCGGGCCCTAGGATTGGCTACACCTTC. It codes for CASSLPGPRIGYTF.

The V call is TRBV2, the J call TRBJ1-2, with TRBD1 identical over 7 bases. J lost 4 bases, V lost 6 bases, and 8 bases had no gene match. This CDR3 contains 14 residues. Germline loops: CDR1 SNHLY, CDR2 FYNNEI. The chain's CDR3 is CASSPQTGSYGYTF. The CDR3 region has the DNA TGTGCCAGCAGCCCCCAGACAGGGTCCTATGGCTACACCTTC.

V is TRBV2 and J is TRBJ1-3; the match to TRBD1 covers 7 bases. CDR1 is SNHLY and CDR2 is FYNNEI in the germline V gene. V was clipped by 7 bases and J by 0 bases; unmatched bases: 3. The CDR3 spans 14 residues. DNA for the CDR3: TGTGCCAGCACTCGGACAGGCTCTGGAAACACCATATATTTT. The encoded protein is CASTRTGSGNTIYF. Full variable domain (missing parts from reference TRBV2 and TRBJ1-3): EPEVTQTPSHQVTQMGQEVILRCVPISNHLYFYWYRQILGQKVEFLVSFYNNEISEKSEIFDDQFSVERPDGSNFTLKIRSTKLEDSAMYFCASTRTGSGNTIYFGEGSWLTVV.

The chain couples TRBV7-2 to TRBJ1-5; tentatively, D is TRBD1 (6 bases). Germline V gene data show CDR1 as SGHTA and CDR2 as FQGNSA. The CDR3 has 16 residues. V was pared by 0 bases and J by 3 bases, with 12 bases between. The CDR3 loop reads CASSLADSPNNQPQHF. CDR3 nucleotides: TGTGCCAGCAGCTTAGCGGACAGTCCGAACAATCAGCCCCAGCATTTT.

Here the CDR3 reads CASSQGFLGTTDTQYF. The DNA of the CDR3 is TGTGCCAGCAGCCAAGGGTTTCTAGGGACCACAGATACGCAGTATTTT. The chain recombines TRBV14 with TRBJ2-3; D tentatively reads TRBD1 or TRBD2 (5 bases each). The V and J ends lost 1 base and 2 bases respectively, with 13 bases between them. The CDR3 runs 16 residues. Germline CDR1 and CDR2: SGHDN and FVKESK.

For the CDR3, the DNA is TGTGCCAGCTCAGGGACAGGGGGCGCCGAGGGTCATTTT. Protein sequence: CASSGTGGAEGHF. The V gene is TRBV18, the J gene TRBJ1-5; 12 positions match TRBD1. In germline, CDR1 is KGHSH, CDR2 LQKENI. Unmatched junction bases numbered 9, after V lost 5 bases and J lost 16 bases. The CDR3 extends over 13 amino acids.

The genes are TRBV5-8 and TRBJ2-1; D gene uncertain. Trimming removed 0 bases from V and 4 bases from J, with 8 bases in between. The germline gives CDR1 SGHTS, CDR2 YDEGEE. The CDR3 is 14 residues long. The CDR3 sequence: CASSLGNRYNEQFF. CDR3 sequence (DNA): TGTGCCAGCAGCTTGGGTAACCGATACAATGAGCAGTTCTTC.

The chain uses TRBV7-9 and TRBJ2-3; D gene ambiguous. Germline assignment: CDR1 SEHNR and CDR2 FQNEAQ (reference sequence). This CDR3 has 16 amino acids. V was cut by 0 bases and J by 2 bases, with 12 bases left in between. CDR3: CASSLASAGDTDTQYF. The CDR3 coding sequence is TGTGCCAGCAGCTTAGCTTCGGCAGGAGACACAGATACGCAGTATTTT.